The 31 T cell receptor beta chains below all came from one sample that was sequenced in a study of blood T cell repertoires in COVID-19. The protocol was immunoSEQ multiplex PCR, while the TCRdb copy is restricted to in-frame clones and leaves out a portion. The table shows about 80,000 clones, with around 84% occurring only once. The sequenced material came from peripheral blood. All receptors come from a woman in her seventies with acute or convalescent COVID-19.

This clone has only a few counts. The chain combines TRBV7-8 with TRBJ1-6; TRBD1 matches 7 bases. Germline V CDR1 and CDR2: SGHVS, FQNEAQ. Trimming removed 2 bases from V and 9 bases from J; junction bases left unmatched: 10. The CDR3 contains 16 residues. CDR3 in DNA: TGTGCCAGCAGCTTACGGCAGGGGGAAGGAGGTTCACCCCTCCACTTT. Protein: CASSLRQGEGGSPLHF.

The chain uses TRBV5-5 and TRBJ2-3; 14 bases match TRBD2. Germline loops: CDR1 SGHKS, CDR2 YYEKEE (reference sequence). Trimming at V came to 0 bases and at J to 5 bases, leaving 11 bases not matched to a gene. This CDR3 spans 19 amino acids. The CDR3 here is CASSLGLAGGPLAEDTQYF. The CDR3 DNA sequence: TGTGCCAGCAGCTTGGGACTAGCGGGAGGGCCTTTGGCTGAAGATACGCAGTATTTT.

The J gene is TRBJ2-7, the V gene TRBV19; TRBD2 matches at 11 bases. The ends lost 4 bases at V and 2 bases at J; junction bases unmatched: 4. The germline CDR1 and CDR2 sequences are LNHDA and SQIVND (reference sequence). This CDR3 has 15 residues. Here the CDR3 reads CASSTIAGGAYEQYF. The CDR3 DNA reads TGTGCCAGTAGTACAATAGCGGGAGGGGCCTACGAGCAGTACTTC.

The rearrangement links TRBV2 to TRBJ2-7; no firm D call. Germline V gives CDR1 SNHLY, CDR2 FYNNEI. This CDR3 comprises 14 residues. Deletions cut 2 bases from V and 2 bases from J, with 10 bases between. The CDR3 is CASSELQATYEQYF. CDR3 in DNA: TGTGCCAGCAGTGAACTTCAGGCCACCTACGAGCAGTACTTC. Combining the CDR3 with reference TRBV2 and TRBJ2-7 gives the whole variable domain EPEVTQTPSHQVTQMGQEVILRCVPISNHLYFYWYRQILGQKVEFLVSFYNNEISEKSEIFDDQFSVERPDGSNFTLKIRSTKLEDSAMYFCASSELQATYEQYFGPGTRLTVT.

The chain carries TRBV3-1 (or the pseudogene TRBV3-2) and TRBJ2-7; D is uncertain. The CDR3 sequence is 13 residues long. Deletions cut 1 base from V and 6 bases from J, with 10 bases between. From germline, CDR1 is LGHDT and CDR2 YNNKEL (reference sequence). The CDR3: CASSQVPGGEQYF. CDR3 nucleotide sequence: TGTGCCAGCAGCCAAGTCCCGGGTGGCGAGCAGTACTTC.

CDR3 residues: CASSLSGAGANVLTF. CDR3 coding DNA: TGTGCCAGCAGCTTGTCAGGGGCCGGGGCCAACGTCCTGACTTTC. V is TRBV5-4 and J is TRBJ2-6, with D tentatively TRBD1 (6 bases). CDR1 and CDR2 (germline): SGHNT, YYREEE (reference sequence). This CDR3 has 15 residues. V lost 1 base and J 4 bases, leaving 9 bases between the germline ends.

The chain has TRBV7-9 and TRBJ2-7; 8 nucleotides agree with TRBD2. Germline V gene lookup returns CDR1 SEHNR and CDR2 FQNEAQ (reference sequence). CDR3 length: 15 residues. V trimming: 2 bases; J trimming: 0 bases; junction bases outside the gene matches: 3. CDR3 nucleotide sequence: TGTGCCAGCAGCTTAACGGGAGGGCCCTCCTACGAGCAGTACTTC. Amino acids: CASSLTGGPSYEQYF.

On this clone: Other DNA sequences in this sample translate to the same CDR3. The chain couples TRBV5-4 to TRBJ1-1; D remains unclear. The CDR3 has 14 amino acids. The germline CDR1 and CDR2 sequences are SGHNT and YYREEE (reference sequence). V was pared by 0 bases and J by 0 bases, with 6 bases between. The CDR3 sequence: CASSLEQLNTEAFF. CDR3 sequence (DNA): TGTGCCAGCAGCTTGGAACAGCTGAACACTGAAGCTTTCTTT.

The rearrangement links TRBV19 to TRBJ2-7; possible D gene TRBD2, 5 bases. Germline-derived CDR1 and CDR2 are LNHDA and SQIVND (reference sequence). V was cut by 3 bases and J by 0 bases, with 12 bases left in between. CDR3 size: 15 residues. CDR3 in DNA: TGTGCCAGTAGTATTTCCCAAGGAGGCTCCTACGAGCAGTACTTC. This codes for CASSISQGGSYEQYF.

Turning to this clone: This sample also contains other DNA sequences that code for the same CDR3. The CDR3 DNA sequence: TGCGCCAGCAGCCGCACTAGCGGGAGCTCCTACAATGAGCAGTTCTTC. It codes for CASSRTSGSSYNEQFF. This sequence joins TRBV4-1 and TRBJ2-1; TRBD2 matches at 11 bases. This CDR3 contains 16 residues. From germline, CDR1 is MGHRA and CDR2 YSYEKL. The J segment lost 0 bases and the V segment lost 4 bases, leaving 2 bases of the junction unmatched.

V is TRBV2 and J is TRBJ2-7; the D gene is possibly TRBD2 (6 bases). Germline V gene sequence: CDR1 SNHLY, CDR2 FYNNEI. The CDR3 covers 12 residues. Trimming removed 11 bases at V and 7 bases at J, with 18 bases between. The CDR3 DNA reads TGTGCCGGAAGACTAGATCTGGATGAGCAGTACTTC. It specifies CAGRLDLDEQYF.

The chain carries TRBV29-1 and TRBJ1-5; D gene uncertain. The CDR3 spans 14 residues. Trimming took off 7 bases at V and 4 bases at J, with 17 bases between the two ends. The V gene's germline CDR1 is SQVTM and CDR2 ANQGSEA. The CDR3 is CSAREPGENQPQHF. For the CDR3, the DNA is TGCAGCGCCCGTGAGCCAGGTGAAAATCAGCCCCAGCATTTT.

In its sample, this clone was seen once. V and J are TRBV2 and TRBJ2-3; TRBD2 matches at 13 bases. The ends lost 5 bases at V and 8 bases at J; junction bases unmatched: 7. The CDR3 consists of 15 residues. The germline CDR1 and CDR2 sequences are SNHLY and FYNNEI. The CDR3 region is CASSLLAGGPGTQYF. The CDR3, as DNA: TGTGCCAGCAGTTTACTAGCGGGAGGGCCGGGTACGCAGTATTTT.

The J gene is TRBJ1-1, the V gene TRBV9; D may be TRBD1 (6 bases). Trimming cost V 4 bases and J 1 base, with 11 bases left between them. The germline V gene encodes CDR1 SGDLS and CDR2 YYNGEE. CDR3 length equals 14 residues. The chain's CDR3 is CASSTGHPNTEAFF. The CDR3 DNA is TGTGCCAGCAGCACGGGACACCCGAACACTGAAGCTTTCTTT.

CDR3 bases: TGTGCCATCAGTGAGTCGATAGCGGGGGCCTACAATGAGCAGTTCTTC. Translating gives CAISESIAGAYNEQFF. This chain joins TRBV10-3 and TRBJ2-1; TRBD2 agrees at 9 bases. Germline V CDR1 and CDR2: ENHRY, SYGVKD. V shed 0 bases, J shed 2 bases, and the junction held 2 bases outside the gene matches. The CDR3 consists of 16 residues.

The chain employs TRBV10-3 and TRBJ1-4; possibly TRBD1 for D (5 bases). The CDR3 runs to 15 residues. Germline V lookup: CDR1 ENHRY, CDR2 SYGVKD. Trimming shortened V by 3 bases and J by 2 bases, and 10 bases separated the two germline ends. The CDR3 nucleotides read TGTGCCATCAGTGATAATGGGGGGACTAATGAAAAACTGTTTTTT. Its protein product is CAISDNGGTNEKLFF.

J is TRBJ1-5 and V is TRBV27; D uncertain. The CDR3 is 14 residues long. CDR1 is MNHEY, CDR2 SMNVEV, per germline (reference sequence). Trimming shortened V by 5 bases and J by 2 bases, and 10 bases separated the two germline ends. CDR3 loop: CASSINGGNQPQHF. The CDR3 nucleotides are TGTGCCAGCAGTATAAACGGGGGCAATCAGCCCCAGCATTTT.

This clone has a handful of counts. This same CDR3 is encoded by further DNA sequences in the sample. The chain uses TRBV12-3 or TRBV12-4 and TRBJ1-6; 7 bases line up with TRBD1. Losses at the gene ends were 3 bases for V and 7 bases for J; bases not matched to a gene: 0. This CDR3 contains 13 residues. CDR3 amino acids: CASSLTGNSPLHF. In nucleotides, the CDR3 is TGTGCCAGCAGTTTGACAGGGAATTCACCCCTCCACTTT.

This chain connects TRBV5-1 to TRBJ1-1, with unresolved D. The CDR3 loop spans 13 amino acids. With 2 bases removed from V and 7 bases from J, the gap between germline ends came to 12 bases. Germline CDR1 reads SGHRS; CDR2 reads YFSETQ. The DNA for the CDR3 is TGCGCCAGCAGCTTTCGCGGGGAGAGTGAAGCTTTCTTT. Protein: CASSFRGESEAFF.

The genes are TRBV19 and TRBJ2-3, with D unclear. This CDR3 has 14 residues. Germline V gene data show CDR1 as LNHDA and CDR2 as SQIVND (reference sequence). V was pared by 0 bases and J by 3 bases, with 7 bases between. DNA of the CDR3: TGTGCCAGTAGTATAGATCTAGGTACAGATACGCAGTATTTT. It yields the protein CASSIDLGTDTQYF.

The J gene is TRBJ2-1, the V gene TRBV3-1 (or the pseudogene TRBV3-2), with D possibly TRBD1 on 6 matching bases. Between the trimmed V and J ends, which lost 4 bases and 5 bases, there was a span of 18 bases. Per germline, CDR1 LGHDT and CDR2 YNNKEL (reference sequence). The CDR3 loop spans 16 amino acids. CDR3 DNA: TGTGCCAGCAGCCGGACGGCACAGGGTGCGGACAATGAGCAGTTCTTC. Its protein product is CASSRTAQGADNEQFF.

This clone came up a few times. This sequence joins TRBV27 and TRBJ1-1; TRBD1 might be the D (6 bases). Trimming stripped 0 bases from V and 3 bases from J, with 8 bases between. The CDR3 is 14 amino acids. CDR1 MNHEY and CDR2 SMNVEV come from the germline V gene (reference sequence). DNA of the CDR3: TGTGCCAGCAGTTTATCCAGGGGAGACACTGAAGCTTTCTTT. Its protein is CASSLSRGDTEAFF.

This chain uses TRBV30 with TRBJ2-4; 9 bases map to TRBD1. The CDR3 is made up of 14 amino acids. V trimming: 3 bases; J trimming: 8 bases; junction bases outside the gene matches: 8. Germline assignment: CDR1 GTSNPN and CDR2 SVGIG (reference sequence). CDR3 sequence (DNA): TGTGCCTGGAGCTCCGGACAGGGGAGAGACATTCAGTACTTC. Translating gives CAWSSGQGRDIQYF.

The rearrangement links TRBV5-1 to TRBJ2-7; 10 bases fit TRBD2. This CDR3 contains 16 residues. Trimming cost V 4 bases and J 2 bases; bases outside gene matches: 9. CDR1 and CDR2 from the germline V gene are SGHRS and YFSETQ. The CDR3 spells CASSPGGLAGAYEQYF. The CDR3 nucleotides read TGCGCCAGCAGCCCCGGTGGTCTAGCGGGAGCCTACGAGCAGTACTTC.

The chain joins TRBV5-1 to TRBJ1-6, with D possibly TRBD1 on 6 matching bases. V lost 4 bases to trimming and J lost 9 bases, with 14 bases between them. The CDR3 spans 14 residues. In germline, CDR1 is SGHRS, CDR2 YFSETQ. The CDR3 sequence: CASSPGDISSPLHF. CDR3 coding DNA: TGCGCCAGCAGCCCCGGGGACATTTCTTCACCCCTCCACTTT.

J is TRBJ2-1 and V is TRBV12-3 or TRBV12-4; TRBD2 matches 8 bases. V trimming: 6 bases; J trimming: 7 bases; junction bases outside the gene matches: 5. This CDR3 region has 13 residues. The chain's CDR3 is CASRSGLDNEQFF. CDR3 nucleotides: TGTGCCAGCAGGTCGGGACTAGATAATGAGCAGTTCTTC.

This chain uses TRBV30 with TRBJ1-3; TRBD1 matches 8 bases. CDR3 length: 13 amino acids. With V trimmed by 5 bases and J by 4 bases, 4 bases remained unmatched. Per germline, CDR1 GTSNPN and CDR2 SVGIG (reference sequence). The CDR3 spells CAWGRDRGNTIYF. The CDR3 DNA reads as TGTGCCTGGGGTCGGGACAGGGGAAACACCATATATTTT.

This chain uses TRBV27 with TRBJ2-5; TRBD2 matches at 8 bases. Germline V gene data show CDR1 as MNHEY and CDR2 as SMNVEV (reference sequence). This CDR3 contains 10 residues. V lost 11 bases, J lost 7 bases, and 3 bases stayed unmatched. In DNA, the CDR3 is TGTGCCCCCGGGGGGGCGACCCAGTACTTC. Translated, it gives CAPGGATQYF.

The chain joins TRBV3-1 (or the pseudogene TRBV3-2) to TRBJ1-2, with a weak D call TRBD1 (6 bases). V was clipped by 5 bases and J by 6 bases, with 10 bases between them. This CDR3 contains 12 residues. Germline V gene lookup returns CDR1 LGHDT and CDR2 YNNKEL (reference sequence). The CDR3, as DNA: TGTGCCAGCAGCGGCCACAGGGATGGCTACACCTTC. It codes for CASSGHRDGYTF.

This clone came up once. The rearrangement joins TRBV7-9 to TRBJ1-5; 7 positions match TRBD1. CDR1 is SEHNR, CDR2 FQNEAQ, per germline (reference sequence). Unmatched junction bases numbered 7, after V lost 5 bases and J lost 0 bases. The CDR3 spans 16 residues. The CDR3 loop reads CASSTGAGGSNQPQHF. CDR3 nucleotides: TGTGCCAGCAGCACAGGGGCGGGGGGTAGCAATCAGCCCCAGCATTTT.

The chain is built from TRBV19 and TRBJ2-1; the match to TRBD2 covers 7 bases. Germline trimming cut 8 bases from V and 8 bases from J; bases unmatched to any gene: 9. The CDR3 extends over 13 amino acids. Looked up from germline, CDR1 is LNHDA and CDR2 is SQIVND (reference sequence). CDR3 sequence: CASLKRESDEQFF. CDR3 nucleotide sequence: TGTGCCAGTCTGAAGCGGGAATCTGATGAGCAGTTCTTC.